The clone carrying this T cell receptor beta chain was observed many times. As yet, its antigen is unknown. The source of the sample is a study of T cell repertoires in cytomegalovirus infection. Across the study: Public signatures in TCR beta pointed to CMV infection and matching HLA type. Study-wide results and limits: HLA-C-restricted, CMV-specific TCR beta clonotypes were dominant ex vivo.

TCRdb independently ran MiXCR on the reads; one entry per CDR3 protein. The table records 95,000 to 150,000 distinct CDR3 sequences, over 30% of them present only once. Per the germline V gene, CDR1 is SGHTA and CDR2 is FQGNSA. The CDR3 loop spans 17 amino acids. After removal of 0 bases from V and 0 bases from J, the junction contained 4 bases not matched to a gene. Material: CD8+ T cells from cultured PBMCs, obtained from culture after CMV antigen stimulation. This sequence joins TRBV7-2 and TRBJ2-1; 8 bases map to TRBD1. The TCR comes from a human donor in good health (CMV status not recorded). Some clones in this sample may be carry-over from other donors' samples. CDR3 DNA sequence: TGTGCCAGCAGCTTAGCCCCTACAGGGGGCTCCTACAATGAGCAGTTCTTC. Its protein product is CASSLAPTGGSYNEQFF.